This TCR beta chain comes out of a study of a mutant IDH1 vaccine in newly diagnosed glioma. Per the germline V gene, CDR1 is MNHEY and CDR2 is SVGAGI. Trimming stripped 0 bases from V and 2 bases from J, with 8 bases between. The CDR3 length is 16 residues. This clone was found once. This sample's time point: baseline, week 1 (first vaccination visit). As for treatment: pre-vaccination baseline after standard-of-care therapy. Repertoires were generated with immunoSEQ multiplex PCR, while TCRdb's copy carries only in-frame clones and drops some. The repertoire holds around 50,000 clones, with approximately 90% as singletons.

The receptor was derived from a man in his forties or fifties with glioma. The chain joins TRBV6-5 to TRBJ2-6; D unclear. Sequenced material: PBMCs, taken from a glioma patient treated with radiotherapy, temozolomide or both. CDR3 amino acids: CASSYSRQAGANVLTF. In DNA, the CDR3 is TGTGCCAGCAGTTACTCCCGTCAGGCTGGGGCCAACGTCCTGACTTTC.